This note documents a single T cell receptor (beta chain) sequence. Its antigen target is currently unknown. One base away there is no much larger clone; base qualities are not given. The immunoSEQ Assay, a bias-controlled multiplex PCR, was used to amplify TCRbeta CDR3 regions from genomic DNA. The published analysis was carried out like this. The number of nucleated cells in each sample was estimated from the amplification of reference gene primers within the assay. To quantify the absolute abundance of each unique TCRbeta CDR3 rearrangement, sequence reads were collapsed and filtered. For each sample, productive Simpson clonality was calculated by taking the square root of Simpson's diversity index across productive rearrangements. TCRdb took over this immuneACCESS table, retaining in-frame rearrangements with V and J assigned. Such tables are incomplete; in checked studies, under half of the missing clones stem from an unresolved V gene, and the remainder is unexplained. That table gives V, J and clone size, and the DNA gave D and trimming. The sample includes fewer than 80,000 clones, with around 90% observed a single time. The ten biggest clones cover approximately 0.93% of the sample.

The entry originates in a study of blood T cell repertoires in COVID-19 (dated by TCRdb to the early 2020s). For the study in its entirety: Samples from collaborators originated in the United States, Italy and Spain and spanned both the acute and convalescent phases of COVID-19. Samples were obtained from the ongoing ImmuneRACE study (first 160 participants) and from some 1,200 subjects provided by 6 global collaborators. A freely available public database, intended as a resource for researchers studying the immune response to SARS-CoV-2, is where the repertoires were released. The dataset comprised deeply sampled blood TCRbeta repertoires from subjects exposed to, actively infected with, or recovered from COVID-19. HLA class I and class II types, where available, came from metadata supplied by the sample provider rather than from assay-based typing. The material from the prospective study consisted of cDNA or gDNA derived from T cells, B-cell-depleted T cells, or PBMCs. Sample metadata almost always included a de-identified subject ID, COVID-19 status, age in years and sex.

Whole blood was collected in K2EDTA tubes by collaborating institutions according to the institutions' own protocols. Collaborator samples were shipped for TCRbeta analysis as frozen whole blood, isolated PBMCs, or DNA extracted from either sample type. Findings and caveats that apply to the study as a whole: How much clinical and demographic metadata was included differed by source and by participant, and the metadata was provided uncurated.

CDR1 and CDR2 are read off the germline V gene as SGHRS and YFSETQ. Deletion took 2 bases off V and 5 bases off J, with a span of 16 bases between the germline ends. The CDR3 measures 15 amino acids from cysteine to phenylalanine. Here the CDR3 DNA is all that survives: 45 bases in frame from base 1. The chain is assembled from TRBV5-1 and TRBJ2-5; a tentative D match to TRBD1 spans 7 bases. The source material was peripheral blood. This receptor was obtained from a man between 65 and 85 years old with acute or convalescent COVID-19. The CDR3 sequence is CASSLAGGSGETQYF. The DNA sequence follows: TGCGCCAGCAGCTTAGCAGGGGGAAGCGGGGAGACCCAGTACTTC.